This is a list of T cell receptor beta chains from one sample in a study of Graves' ophthalmopathy and Graves' hyperthyroidism. TCRdb fed the multiplex PCR reads into MiXCR, producing one record per CDR3 protein. The repertoire consists of about 400,000 distinct CDR3 sequences, with roughly 18% occurring once and the leading ten covering around 1.5%. Material: peripheral blood. The receptors were sampled from a woman aged 18-29 years with Graves' ophthalmopathy. Each CDR3 is given with its conserved first and last residue. Each record gives: clone size, D gene, J gene, V gene, CDR3 protein. A D gene is named only where the DNA matches it firmly. Not every row has a clone size; where given, it reads once, few, many or a size class.

once	TRBD1	TRBJ1-1	TRBV4-2	CASSRLDRGYTEAFF
many	NA	TRBJ1-1	TRBV3-1	CASSQVAGAEAFF
many	TRBD1	TRBJ2-7	TRBV10-2	CASTPQDRGFYEQYF
many	NA	TRBJ1-2	TRBV6-5	CASSYSGANYGYTF
NA	NA	TRBJ2-4	TRBV28	CASSSTGTRGYF
many	NA	TRBJ2-7	TRBV20-1	CSARRGDSYEQYF
NA	TRBD1	TRBJ2-7	TRBV7-8	CASSVDSTGTTYEQYF
NA	NA	TRBJ1-6	TRBV19	CASSMSESSYNSPLHF
many	NA	TRBJ2-5	TRBV4-1	CASSLLWAETQYF
many	TRBD2	TRBJ2-7	TRBV6-2/TRBV6-3	CASIVAGVPYEQYF
many	NA	TRBJ2-2	TRBV30	CAWSAPLGARELFF
many	NA	TRBJ2-5	TRBV12-3/TRBV12-4	CASSRSGLGLETQYF
many	NA	TRBJ2-5	TRBV27	CASSLSLSKTQYF
many	TRBD1	TRBJ2-3	TRBV6-2/TRBV6-3	CASSPATGGVDPQYF
many	TRBD1	TRBJ2-7	TRBV7-7	CASSLTPGTGPYEQYF
NA	TRBD1	TRBJ1-2	TRBV4-2	CVSSQDYRGPGYTF
many	NA	TRBJ2-7	TRBV28	CASSSGEANEQYF
once	TRBD2	TRBJ2-5	TRBV15	CATSEGTSGSLETQYF
few	NA	TRBJ2-5	TRBV6-1	CASSAPSSAGETQYF
NA	NA	TRBJ1-5	TRBV12-3/TRBV12-4	CASSKVNQPQHF
many	NA	TRBJ1-1	TRBV28	CASSLYGLSNTEAFF
NA	NA	TRBJ1-1	TRBV12-3/TRBV12-4	CASTRDTVGEAFF
many	TRBD1	TRBJ2-5	TRBV7-4	CASSFGTHRDRGLWYQETQYF
NA	NA	TRBJ1-2	TRBV7-2	CASSSVTGRGGYTF
many	NA	TRBJ1-6	TRBV30	CAWREAGRNSPLHF
NA	NA	TRBJ1-2	TRBV19	CASSLPQATYGYTF
few	NA	TRBJ2-5	TRBV6-5	CASSYGYRVETQYF
NA	TRBD1	TRBJ1-2	TRBV28	CASSSGQDVYTF
many	NA	TRBJ1-1	TRBV4-1	CASSQGVQMNTEAFF
NA	NA	TRBJ1-1	TRBV28	CASSRPLGGNTEAFF
many	NA	TRBJ2-7	TRBV12-3/TRBV12-4	CASSISGVYEQYF
many	NA	TRBJ2-2	TRBV24-1	CATGPRPGLTGELFF
many	NA	TRBJ2-7	TRBV28	CASSSPLDRSSYEQYF
many	TRBD1	TRBJ2-3	TRBV29-1	CSGADRGRGTDTQYF
many	TRBD1	TRBJ2-7	TRBV15	CATSRDGKGTGGYEQYF
many	NA	TRBJ2-7	TRBV10-1	CASNRFSVRTYEQYF